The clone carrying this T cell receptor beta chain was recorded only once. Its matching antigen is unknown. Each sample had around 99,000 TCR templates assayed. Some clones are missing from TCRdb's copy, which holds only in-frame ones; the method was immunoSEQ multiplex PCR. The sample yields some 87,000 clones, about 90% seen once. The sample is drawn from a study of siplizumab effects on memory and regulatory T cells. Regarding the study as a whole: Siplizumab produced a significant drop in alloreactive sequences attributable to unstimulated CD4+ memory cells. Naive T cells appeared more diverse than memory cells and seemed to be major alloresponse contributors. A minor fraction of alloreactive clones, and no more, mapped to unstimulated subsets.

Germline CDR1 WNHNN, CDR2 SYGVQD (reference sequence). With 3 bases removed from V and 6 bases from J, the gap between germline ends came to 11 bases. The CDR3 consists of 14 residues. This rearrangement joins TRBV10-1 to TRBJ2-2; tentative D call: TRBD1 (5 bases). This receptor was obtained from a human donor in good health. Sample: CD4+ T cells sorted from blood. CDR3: CASSDNQGPGELFF. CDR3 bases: TGCGCCAGCAGTGATAACCAGGGTCCCGGGGAGCTGTTTTTT.